The sample holds many counts of the clone carrying this T cell receptor (beta chain). Its antigen is currently unknown. The data were taken from a study of T cells in Graves' hyperthyroidism and ophthalmopathy. Whole-study results and caveats: Most clonotypes expanded in thyroid above 0.001 were likewise present in blood.

Researchers took RNA transcripts and amplified the TCR beta CDR3 regions from them. During a first-round RT-PCR of the TCR CDR3, the HTBI primer set was used. MiXCR, run by TCRdb on the multiplex PCR reads, gives a single entry per CDR3 protein. The data hold approximately 610,000 distinct CDR3 sequences, with over 15% observed a single time. Aged 18 to 65, the patients had hyperthyroidism that was newly diagnosed and had lasted under 2 months. Uncontrolled infections, other autoimmune diseases, pregnancy or lactation led to exclusion of patients. Germline CDR1 reads SGHRS; CDR2 reads YFSETQ. This CDR3 contains 16 residues. V lost 0 bases and J 9 bases, leaving 19 bases between the germline ends.

The sequencing input was blood. This sequence joins TRBV5-1 and TRBJ2-1; D gene unclear. The receptor was derived from a young woman with Graves' hyperthyroidism. CDR3 amino acids: CASSLGALVERAEQFF. The CDR3 nucleotides read TGCGCCAGCAGCTTGGGGGCCCTGGTAGAGCGCGCTGAGCAGTTCTTC.